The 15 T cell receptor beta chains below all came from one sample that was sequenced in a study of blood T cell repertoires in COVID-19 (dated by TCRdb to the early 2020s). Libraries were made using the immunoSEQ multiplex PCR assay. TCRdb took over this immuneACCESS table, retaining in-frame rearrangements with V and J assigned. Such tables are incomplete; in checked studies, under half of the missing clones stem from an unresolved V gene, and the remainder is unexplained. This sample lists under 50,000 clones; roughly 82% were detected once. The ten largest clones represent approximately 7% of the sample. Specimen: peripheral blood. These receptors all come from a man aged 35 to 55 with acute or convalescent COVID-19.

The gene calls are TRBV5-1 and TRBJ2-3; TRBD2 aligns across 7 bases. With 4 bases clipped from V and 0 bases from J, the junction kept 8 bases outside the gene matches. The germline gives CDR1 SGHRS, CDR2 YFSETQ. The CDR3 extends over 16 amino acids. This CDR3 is CASSGRDSASTDTQYF. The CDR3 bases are TGCGCCAGCAGCGGGAGGGACTCAGCTAGCACAGATACGCAGTATTTT.

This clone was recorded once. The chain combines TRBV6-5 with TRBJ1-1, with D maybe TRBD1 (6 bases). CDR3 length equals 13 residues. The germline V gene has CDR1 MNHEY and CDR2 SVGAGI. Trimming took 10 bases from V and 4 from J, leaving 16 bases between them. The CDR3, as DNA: TGTGCCACCCTCGGAGGGGGGGGCACTGAAGCTTTCTTT. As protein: CATLGGGGTEAFF.

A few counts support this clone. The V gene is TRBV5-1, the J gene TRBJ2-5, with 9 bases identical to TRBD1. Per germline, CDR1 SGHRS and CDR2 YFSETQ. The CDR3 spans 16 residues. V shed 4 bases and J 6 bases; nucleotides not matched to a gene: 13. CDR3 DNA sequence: TGCGCCAGCAGCCCCGCACTTGGACAGGGGTTGAAGACCCAGTACTTC. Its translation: CASSPALGQGLKTQYF.

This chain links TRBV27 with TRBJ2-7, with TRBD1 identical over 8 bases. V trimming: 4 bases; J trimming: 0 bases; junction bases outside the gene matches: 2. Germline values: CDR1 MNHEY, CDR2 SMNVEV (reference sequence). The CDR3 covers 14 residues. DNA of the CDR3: TGTGCCAGCAGTTGGGACAGGAGCTCCTACGAGCAGTACTTC. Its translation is CASSWDRSSYEQYF.

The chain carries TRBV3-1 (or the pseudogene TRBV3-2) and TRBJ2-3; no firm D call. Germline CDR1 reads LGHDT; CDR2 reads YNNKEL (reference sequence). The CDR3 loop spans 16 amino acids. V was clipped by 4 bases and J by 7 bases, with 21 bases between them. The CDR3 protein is CASSRPLGTGRHTQYF. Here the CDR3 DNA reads TGTGCCAGCAGCCGACCGCTAGGCACCGGTAGGCATACGCAGTATTTT.

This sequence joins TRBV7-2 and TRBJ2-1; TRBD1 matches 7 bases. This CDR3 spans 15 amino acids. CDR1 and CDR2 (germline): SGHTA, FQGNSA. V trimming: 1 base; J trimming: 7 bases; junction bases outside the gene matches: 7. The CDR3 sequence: CASSLGLYRGNEQFF. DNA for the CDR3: TGTGCCAGCAGCTTAGGACTTTACAGGGGTAATGAGCAGTTCTTC.

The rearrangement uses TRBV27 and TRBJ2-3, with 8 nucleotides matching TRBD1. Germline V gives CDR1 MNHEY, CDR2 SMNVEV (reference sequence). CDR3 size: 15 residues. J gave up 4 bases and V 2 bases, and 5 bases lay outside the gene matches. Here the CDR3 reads CASSLDRGVADTQYF. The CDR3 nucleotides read TGTGCCAGCAGTTTAGACAGGGGTGTGGCAGATACGCAGTATTTT.

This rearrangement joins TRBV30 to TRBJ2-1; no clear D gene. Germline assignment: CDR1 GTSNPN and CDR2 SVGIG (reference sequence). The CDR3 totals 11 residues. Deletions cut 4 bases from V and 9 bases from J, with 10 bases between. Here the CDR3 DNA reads TGTGCCTGGACAGTTTTCAGTGAGCAGTTCTTC. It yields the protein CAWTVFSEQFF.

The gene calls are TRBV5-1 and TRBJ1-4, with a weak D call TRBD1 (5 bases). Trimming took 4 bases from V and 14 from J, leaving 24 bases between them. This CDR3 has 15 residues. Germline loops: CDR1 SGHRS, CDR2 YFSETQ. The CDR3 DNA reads TGCGCCAGCAGCGGAGGGACGCAGTCCTCGTATGGGCTGTTTTTT. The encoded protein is CASSGGTQSSYGLFF.

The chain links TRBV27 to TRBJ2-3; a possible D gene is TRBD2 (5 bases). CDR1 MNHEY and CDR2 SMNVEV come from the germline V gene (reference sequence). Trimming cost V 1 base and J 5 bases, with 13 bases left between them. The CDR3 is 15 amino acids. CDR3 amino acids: CASSLWAGVEDTQYF. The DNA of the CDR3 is TGTGCCAGCAGTTTATGGGCGGGCGTCGAAGATACGCAGTATTTT.

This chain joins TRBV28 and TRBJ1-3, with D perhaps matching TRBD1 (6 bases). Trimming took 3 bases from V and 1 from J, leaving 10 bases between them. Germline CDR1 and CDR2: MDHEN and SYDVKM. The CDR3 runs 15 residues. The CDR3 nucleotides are TGTGCCAGCAGTTTGTACAGGGCATCTGGAAACACCATATATTTT. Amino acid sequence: CASSLYRASGNTIYF.

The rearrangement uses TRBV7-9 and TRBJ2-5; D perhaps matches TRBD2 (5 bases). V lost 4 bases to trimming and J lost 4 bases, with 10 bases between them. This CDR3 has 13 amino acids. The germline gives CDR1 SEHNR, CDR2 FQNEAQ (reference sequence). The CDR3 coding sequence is TGTGCCAGCAGCTCCCGGGGTGGAGAGACCCAGTACTTC. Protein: CASSSRGGETQYF.

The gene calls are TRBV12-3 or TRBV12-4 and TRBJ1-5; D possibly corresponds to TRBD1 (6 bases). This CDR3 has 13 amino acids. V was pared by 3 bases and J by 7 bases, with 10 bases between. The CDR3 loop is CASSFGQRQPQHF. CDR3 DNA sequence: TGTGCCAGCAGTTTCGGACAGCGGCAGCCCCAGCATTTT.

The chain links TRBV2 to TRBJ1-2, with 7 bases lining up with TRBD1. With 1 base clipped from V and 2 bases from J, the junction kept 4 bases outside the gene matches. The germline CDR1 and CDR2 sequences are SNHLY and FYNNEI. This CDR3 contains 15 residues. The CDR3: CASSEVATGNYGYTF. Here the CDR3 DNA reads TGTGCCAGCAGTGAAGTAGCGACAGGGAACTATGGCTACACCTTC.

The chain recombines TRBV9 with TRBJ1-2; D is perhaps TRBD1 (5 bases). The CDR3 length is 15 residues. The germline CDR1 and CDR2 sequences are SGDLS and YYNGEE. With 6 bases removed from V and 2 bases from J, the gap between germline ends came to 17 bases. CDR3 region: CASTTERQTNYGYTF. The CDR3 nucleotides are TGTGCCAGCACGACTGAAAGACAGACGAACTATGGCTACACCTTC.